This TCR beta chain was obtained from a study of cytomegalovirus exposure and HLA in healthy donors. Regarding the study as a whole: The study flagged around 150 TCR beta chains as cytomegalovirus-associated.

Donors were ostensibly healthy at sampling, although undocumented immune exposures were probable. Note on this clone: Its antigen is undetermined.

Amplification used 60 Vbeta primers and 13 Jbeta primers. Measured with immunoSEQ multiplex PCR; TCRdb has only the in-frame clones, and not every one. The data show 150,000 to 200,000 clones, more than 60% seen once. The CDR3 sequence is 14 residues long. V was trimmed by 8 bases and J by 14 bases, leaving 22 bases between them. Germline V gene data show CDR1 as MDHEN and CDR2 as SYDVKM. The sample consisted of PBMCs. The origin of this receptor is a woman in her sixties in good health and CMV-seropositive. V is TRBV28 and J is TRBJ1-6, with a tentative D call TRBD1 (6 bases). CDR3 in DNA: TGTGCCAGCCAGCCCGGGACACAGGTAGCGTCCCTCCACTTT. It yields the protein CASQPGTQVASLHF. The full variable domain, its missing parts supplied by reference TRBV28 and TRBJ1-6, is DVKVTQSSRYLVKRTGEKVFLECVQDMDHENMFWYRQDPGLGLRLIYFSYDVKMKEKGDIPEGYSVSREKKERFSLILESASTNQTSMYLCASQPGTQVASLHFGNGTRLTVT.